This T cell receptor beta chain was captured by sequencing in a study of T cells in tuberculosis. Regarding the study as a whole: GMM-specific TCRs were nearer to active tuberculosis alpha repertoires, suggesting expansion.

Described time point: new active TB diagnosis, blood taken before or within 7 days of starting treatment. Here immunoSEQ multiplex PCR was the method, and the copy in TCRdb shows in-frame clones only, minus some. This repertoire shows about 34,000 clones, approximately 90% found once; its top ten account for less than 2.5%. V gave up 0 bases and J gave up 3 bases; unmatched junction bases: 5. The CDR3 loop spans 15 amino acids. Looked up from germline, CDR1 is SGHTA and CDR2 is FQGTGA. Concerning this clone: Antigen specificity is unknown.

The source of this sequence is an adult with tuberculosis. The rearrangement uses TRBV7-3 and TRBJ2-7, with 7 positions matching TRBD1. This sample comprised PBMCs, obtained at tuberculosis diagnosis. The CDR3 DNA is TGTGCCAGCAGCTTAACGGGGACAGAGAGCTACGAGCAGTACTTC. It translates to CASSLTGTESYEQYF.